The 3 T cell receptor beta chains below come from one sample, sequenced in a study of cytomegalovirus exposure and HLA in healthy donors. It was with 60 Vbeta and 13 Jbeta primers that the PCR ran. Method: immunoSEQ multiplex PCR; TCRdb's copy keeps in-frame clones and lacks some. The sample records about 150,000 clones, around 75% being singletons. Sequenced input: PBMCs. These receptors were taken from a male donor in good health and CMV-seronegative.

The V and J genes are TRBV10-3 and TRBJ2-7; 11 nucleotides agree with TRBD2. Per the germline V gene, CDR1 is ENHRY and CDR2 is SYGVKD. The CDR3 loop spans 18 amino acids. V dropped 0 bases and J dropped 4; count of bases not matched to a gene: 11. CDR3 in DNA: TGTGCCATCAGTGAGTCGACTCGTAGCGGGGGGGCCCGTTACGAGCAGTACTTC. Translated, it gives CAISESTRSGGARYEQYF.

V and J are TRBV19 and TRBJ1-1; 7 bases match TRBD1. Germline CDR1 is LNHDA and CDR2 is SQIVND (reference sequence). With 5 bases clipped from V and 5 bases from J, the junction kept 8 bases outside the gene matches. The CDR3 contains 14 residues. CDR3 sequence reads: CASSLLTGDTEAFF. The CDR3 DNA reads TGTGCCAGTAGTCTCCTCACAGGGGATACTGAAGCTTTCTTT. The full variable domain, its missing parts supplied by reference TRBV19 and TRBJ1-1, is DGGITQSPKYLFRKEGQNVTLSCEQNLNHDAMYWYRQDPGQGLRLIYYSQIVNDFQKGDIAEGYSVSREKKESFPLTVTSAQKNPTAFYLCASSLLTGDTEAFFGQGTRLTVV.

This chain uses TRBV6-5 with TRBJ1-2, with 9 bases fitting TRBD1. This CDR3 contains 15 residues. CDR1 MNHEY and CDR2 SVGAGI come from the germline V gene. V shed 6 bases, J shed 4 bases, and the junction held 9 bases outside the gene matches. CDR3 amino acids: CASSPTGTGIYGYTF. The CDR3 region has the DNA TGTGCCAGCAGCCCAACCGGGACAGGGATCTATGGCTACACCTTC.